These 32 T cell receptor beta chains share one sample of origin, sequenced in a study of cytotoxic CD8 clonotypes in ibrutinib-treated CLL. TCRdb's table, derived via immunoSEQ multiplex PCR, lists solely in-frame clones and lacks some. There are under 200,000 clones in the sample; 84% occur only once, and about 4.6% lies in the top ten. Source: PBMCs, taken after 24 months of ibrutinib treatment. The receptors come from a human donor with chronic lymphocytic leukemia.

The CDR3 nucleotides read TGTGCCAGCAGCCAAGGGCAGGTCAACCAGCCCCAGCATTTT. This encodes CASSQGQVNQPQHF. The gene calls are TRBV4-2 and TRBJ1-5; D remains ambiguous. The CDR3 is 14 residues long. Germline CDR1 and CDR2: LGHNA and YNFKEQ. The ends were cut back, 1 base at V and 7 bases at J, with 11 bases in the middle.

The chain links TRBV30 to TRBJ2-1; D not resolved. This CDR3 has 16 amino acids. Trimming took 0 bases from V and 0 from J, leaving 12 bases between them. CDR1 is GTSNPN, CDR2 SVGIG, per germline (reference sequence). CDR3 nucleotide sequence: TGTGCCTGGAGTGTACGTGGGCCGAGCTCCTACAATGAGCAGTTCTTC. Translation gives CAWSVRGPSSYNEQFF.

This chain uses TRBV5-1 with TRBJ1-4; 9 bases are a match to TRBD1. The CDR3 is made up of 17 amino acids. Per the germline V gene, CDR1 is SGHRS and CDR2 is YFSETQ. Trimming at V came to 4 bases and at J to 8 bases, leaving 15 bases not matched to a gene. CDR3 bases: TGCGCCAGCAGCGTGGGACAGGGATCTATTTCCGGGGAAAAACTGTTTTTT. It yields the protein CASSVGQGSISGEKLFF.

The rearrangement uses TRBV7-6 and TRBJ2-4; possible D gene TRBD2, 6 bases. The V gene's germline CDR1 is SGHVS and CDR2 FNYEAQ. CDR3 length: 15 residues. V lost 8 bases to trimming and J lost 0 bases, with 14 bases between them. CDR3 in DNA: TGTGCCAGCGGCCCCGGGGGTTTAGCCAAAAACATTCAGTACTTC. Residues: CASGPGGLAKNIQYF. Combining the CDR3 with reference TRBV7-6 and TRBJ2-4 gives the whole variable domain GAGVSQSPRYKVTKRGQDVALRCDPISGHVSLYWYRQALGQGPEFLTYFNYEAQQDKSGLPNDRFSAERPEGSISTLTIQRTEQRDSAMYRCASGPGGLAKNIQYFGAGTRLSVL.

This clone was recorded only once. The rearrangement joins TRBV19 to TRBJ1-2; possible D gene TRBD1, 6 bases. V lost 3 bases and J 0 bases, leaving 11 bases between the germline ends. The CDR3 has 15 amino acids. Germline CDR1 is LNHDA and CDR2 is SQIVND (reference sequence). CDR3 DNA: TGTGCCAGTAGTATCGGGGGGCAGGCTAACTATGGCTACACCTTC. Translated, it gives CASSIGGQANYGYTF.

The V gene is TRBV6-6, the J gene TRBJ1-1; D not resolved. Germline loops: CDR1 MNHNY, CDR2 SVGAGI (reference sequence). The V and J ends lost 5 bases and 1 base respectively, with 11 bases between them. The CDR3 loop spans 14 amino acids. The CDR3 DNA is TGTGCCAGCAGTATCGTCCGGGGGAACACTGAAGCTTTCTTT. It is translated as CASSIVRGNTEAFF.

The chain combines TRBV5-8 with TRBJ2-7; D remains ambiguous. Germline lookup yields CDR1 SGHTS and CDR2 YDEGEE. The CDR3 is made up of 12 amino acids. V was pared by 0 bases and J by 4 bases, with 5 bases between. This CDR3 reads CASSLAPYEQYF. CDR3 sequence (DNA): TGTGCCAGCAGCTTGGCTCCTTACGAGCAGTACTTC.

J is TRBJ1-3 and V is TRBV2, with D possibly TRBD1 on 6 matching bases. The germline CDR1 and CDR2 sequences are SNHLY and FYNNEI. CDR3 length: 13 residues. The V end was cut by 6 bases, the J end by 4 bases, with 10 bases between. The CDR3, as DNA: TGTGCCAGCAGGCAGGACAGAGGAAACACCATATATTTT. Translation gives CASRQDRGNTIYF. The whole variable domain, filled in from reference TRBV2 and TRBJ1-3, reads EPEVTQTPSHQVTQMGQEVILRCVPISNHLYFYWYRQILGQKVEFLVSFYNNEISEKSEIFDDQFSVERPDGSNFTLKIRSTKLEDSAMYFCASRQDRGNTIYFGEGSWLTVV.

This clone was detected once. V and J are TRBV5-6 and TRBJ1-2, with 8 bases identical to TRBD1. The germline gives CDR1 SGHDT, CDR2 YYEEEE. The CDR3 runs to 14 residues. The V segment lost 6 bases and the J segment 0 bases; nucleotides outside the gene matches: 4. DNA for the CDR3: TGTGCCAGCACCCCGGGACAGGCTAACTATGGCTACACCTTC. Its translation is CASTPGQANYGYTF.

The rearrangement joins TRBV5-1 to TRBJ1-2; perhaps TRBD1 as D (5 bases). The V end lost 5 bases, the J end lost 6 bases, and 14 bases lay between the germline ends. This CDR3 spans 13 amino acids. Germline V gene data show CDR1 as SGHRS and CDR2 as YFSETQ. The CDR3 region is CASRYSVGDGYTF. CDR3 sequence (DNA): TGCGCCAGCAGATACTCCGTGGGGGATGGCTACACCTTC.

The rearrangement links TRBV10-3 to TRBJ1-1; 9 positions agree with TRBD1. Per germline, CDR1 ENHRY and CDR2 SYGVKD. V dropped 7 bases and J dropped 4; count of bases not matched to a gene: 10. The CDR3 covers 15 residues. In DNA, the CDR3 is TGTGCCATCAACCGAGCGGGACAGGGATTCACTGAAGCTTTCTTT. It translates to CAINRAGQGFTEAFF.

V gene TRBV6-4 combines with J gene TRBJ2-3, with D possibly matching TRBD1 (6 bases). Germline CDR1 and CDR2: MRHNA and SNTAGT. The CDR3 runs 15 residues. V lost 6 bases and J lost 0, with 13 bases in between. The CDR3 spells CASSQYRESTDTQYF. CDR3 bases: TGTGCCAGCAGCCAATACAGGGAAAGCACAGATACGCAGTATTTT.

This chain joins TRBV9 and TRBJ1-2, with D tentatively TRBD1 (5 bases). Between the trimmed V and J ends, which lost 3 bases and 0 bases, there was a span of 12 bases. In germline, CDR1 is SGDLS, CDR2 YYNGEE. CDR3 length: 15 amino acids. The CDR3 loop reads CASSAQGSPNYGYTF. CDR3 DNA sequence: TGTGCCAGCAGCGCCCAGGGTTCTCCTAACTATGGCTACACCTTC.

V and J are TRBV5-1 and TRBJ2-1, with 10 positions matching TRBD2. The CDR3 sequence is 13 residues long. Germline-derived CDR1 and CDR2 are SGHRS and YFSETQ. The V segment lost 7 bases and the J segment 12 bases; nucleotides outside the gene matches: 10. In DNA, the CDR3 is TGCGCCAGCCATCTAGCGGGAGATGGGGTGCAGTTCTTC. The encoded protein is CASHLAGDGVQFF. Looking up the rest from reference TRBV5-1 and TRBJ2-1 gives the full variable domain: KAGVTQTPRYLIKTRGQQVTLSCSPISGHRSVSWYQQTPGQGLQFLFEYFSETQRNKGNFPGRFSGRQFSNSRSEMNVSTLELGDSALYLCASHLAGDGVQFFGPGTRLTVL.

The count of this clone is one. The V and J genes are TRBV7-3 and TRBJ1-1; no reliable D call. Germline lookup yields CDR1 SGHTA and CDR2 FQGTGA. With 5 bases removed from V and 4 bases from J, the gap between germline ends came to 11 bases. This CDR3 region has 13 residues. CDR3 in DNA: TGTGCCAGCAGCCTAAGCCGGGTCACTGAAGCTTTCTTT. This codes for CASSLSRVTEAFF.

This sequence joins TRBV18 and TRBJ1-1; a weak D match, TRBD1 (5 bases). Germline assignment: CDR1 KGHSH and CDR2 LQKENI. The CDR3 runs to 12 residues. Deletions cut 1 base from V and 11 bases from J, with 11 bases between. The CDR3 sequence: CASSPLGRSAFF. CDR3 nucleotide sequence: TGTGCCAGCTCACCACTGGGGCGATCGGCTTTCTTT.

J is TRBJ2-7 and V is TRBV5-8; a weak D match, TRBD2 (5 bases). With 0 bases removed from V and 5 bases from J, the gap between germline ends came to 12 bases. Germline CDR1 reads SGHTS; CDR2 reads YDEGEE. This CDR3 has 14 amino acids. The CDR3 sequence: CASSLALARDEQYF. The CDR3 DNA is TGTGCCAGCAGCTTGGCGCTAGCTCGCGACGAGCAGTACTTC.

The chain combines TRBV6-8 with TRBJ1-1; D is unclear. Germline V CDR1 and CDR2: MNHGY, SAAAGT. The V end was cut by 0 bases, the J end by 0 bases, with 14 bases between. This CDR3 spans 17 amino acids. CDR3 sequence reads: CASSYSIPEFMNTEAFF. DNA for the CDR3: TGTGCCAGCAGTTACTCAATTCCCGAGTTCATGAACACTGAAGCTTTCTTT.

The count of this clone is one. V gene TRBV6-6 combines with J gene TRBJ1-1; TRBD1 matches at 8 bases. The germline V gene encodes CDR1 MNHNY and CDR2 SVGAGI (reference sequence). With V trimmed by 6 bases and J by 6 bases, 3 bases remained unmatched. This CDR3 region has 12 residues. CDR3 loop: CASSRTGPEAFF. CDR3 DNA sequence: TGTGCCAGCAGCCGGACAGGGCCTGAAGCTTTCTTT.

J is TRBJ2-1 and V is TRBV2, with 11 bases identical to TRBD2. This CDR3 has 15 residues. CDR1 is SNHLY and CDR2 is FYNNEI in the germline V gene. With 2 bases clipped from V and 12 bases from J, the junction kept 9 bases outside the gene matches. In nucleotides, the CDR3 is TGTGCCAGCAGTGAACCGGGACTAGCGGCCCTCGGGCAGTTCTTC. Translated, it gives CASSEPGLAALGQFF.

The V call is TRBV28, the J call TRBJ2-3; D may be TRBD1 or TRBD2 (5 bases each). The CDR3 covers 16 residues. Trimming took 6 bases from V and 2 from J, leaving 18 bases between them. Germline-derived CDR1 and CDR2 are MDHEN and SYDVKM. Written as DNA, the CDR3 is TGTGCCAGCAGCTTAAAAGGGGCGGAGGACACAGATACGCAGTATTTT. Its protein product is CASSLKGAEDTDTQYF. The full variable domain, its missing parts supplied by reference TRBV28 and TRBJ2-3, is DVKVTQSSRYLVKRTGEKVFLECVQDMDHENMFWYRQDPGLGLRLIYFSYDVKMKEKGDIPEGYSVSREKKERFSLILESASTNQTSMYLCASSLKGAEDTDTQYFGPGTRLTVL.

The gene calls are TRBV29-1 and TRBJ1-2, with a tentative D call TRBD1 (5 bases). Germline V lookup: CDR1 SQVTM, CDR2 ANQGSEA. CDR3 length: 12 amino acids. The CDR3 DNA reads as TGCGGATCGACGAGGGGCCTCGGGGGCTACACCTTC. Residues: CGSTRGLGGYTF.

The gene calls are TRBV9 and TRBJ2-1, with D maybe TRBD1 (7 bases). This CDR3 contains 15 residues. CDR1 is SGDLS, CDR2 YYNGEE, per germline. The V gene lost 4 bases and the J gene lost 2 bases, with 13 bases spanning the gap. CDR3 loop: CASSPGGQTYNEQFF. Written as DNA, the CDR3 is TGTGCCAGCAGCCCCGGGGGACAGACCTACAATGAGCAGTTCTTC.

This rearrangement joins TRBV30 to TRBJ2-2, with D hard to call. V lost 3 bases, J lost 4 bases, and 9 bases lay in between. The germline V gene has CDR1 GTSNPN and CDR2 SVGIG (reference sequence). The CDR3 length is 13 residues. The CDR3 sequence is CAWSLKSTGELFF. The CDR3 DNA reads as TGTGCCTGGAGCCTAAAGAGCACCGGGGAGCTGTTTTTT.

This chain uses TRBV27 with TRBJ2-1, with TRBD1 matching over 9 bases. The J segment lost 14 bases and the V segment lost 6 bases, leaving 14 bases of the junction unmatched. CDR1 and CDR2 from the germline V gene are MNHEY and SMNVEV (reference sequence). This CDR3 comprises 14 residues. The CDR3 sequence is CASSERTGEVLEFF. Here the CDR3 DNA reads TGTGCCAGCAGCGAAAGGACAGGGGAAGTTTTAGAGTTCTTC.

The chain joins TRBV14 to TRBJ2-1; D might be TRBD2 (6 bases). The V and J ends lost 2 bases and 11 bases respectively, with 13 bases between them. Looked up from germline, CDR1 is SGHDN and CDR2 is FVKESK. This CDR3 spans 13 amino acids. CDR3 sequence: CASSQNLAAKQFF. The CDR3 DNA is TGTGCCAGCAGCCAAAATTTAGCGGCAAAGCAGTTCTTC.

V usage is TRBV5-1 and J usage is TRBJ1-1; maybe TRBD1 (5 bases). The CDR3 runs to 16 residues. CDR1 and CDR2 from the germline V gene are SGHRS and YFSETQ. The ends were cut back, 1 base at V and 6 bases at J, with 19 bases in the middle. In DNA form, the CDR3 reads TGCGCCAGCAGCTTGCTACAGGCGATGGTCGAGGCTGAAGCTTTCTTT. It is translated as CASSLLQAMVEAEAFF.

The J gene is TRBJ2-3, the V gene TRBV28; D gene unclear. Trimming pared 5 bases from V and 6 bases from J, leaving 9 bases between. CDR3 length: 12 residues. Germline V gene sequence: CDR1 MDHEN, CDR2 SYDVKM. The CDR3, as DNA: TGTGCCAGCAGTGTCCTTCTGGATACGCAGTATTTT. It yields the protein CASSVLLDTQYF.

The chain is built from TRBV18 and TRBJ2-1, with unresolved D. This CDR3 contains 15 residues. The V end lost 9 bases, the J end lost 0 bases, and 15 bases lay between the germline ends. Germline V CDR1 and CDR2: KGHSH, LQKENI. The CDR3 DNA sequence: TGTGCCAGTTATCCGGGCTCGAGCTCCTACAATGAGCAGTTCTTC. This translates into CASYPGSSSYNEQFF. Full variable domain (rest looked up from reference TRBV18 and TRBJ2-1): NAGVMQNPRHLVRRRGQEARLRCSPMKGHSHVYWYRQLPEEGLKFMVYLQKENIIDESGMPKERFSAEFPKEGPSILRIQQVVRGDSAAYFCASYPGSSSYNEQFFGPGTRLTVL.

This chain links TRBV6-1 with TRBJ2-1; D might be TRBD1 or TRBD2, each matching 5 bases. CDR1 is MNHNS and CDR2 is SASEGT in the germline V gene. The CDR3 totals 12 residues. V lost 8 bases and J lost 5, with 10 bases in between. CDR3 sequence reads: CASRDPDNEQFF. The CDR3 region has the DNA TGTGCCAGCCGGGACCCAGACAATGAGCAGTTCTTC.

The chain couples TRBV7-8 to TRBJ1-2; D is unclear. Germline CDR1 is SGHVS and CDR2 is FQNEAQ. V lost 1 base to trimming and J lost 2 bases, with 14 bases between them. This CDR3 is built from 16 residues. This chain's CDR3 is CASSLEGPSRNYGYTF. Here the CDR3 DNA reads TGTGCCAGCAGCTTAGAGGGTCCGTCGCGAAACTATGGCTACACCTTC.

This rearrangement joins TRBV4-1 to TRBJ2-1; the D gene could be TRBD1 or TRBD2 (6 bases each). From germline, CDR1 is MGHRA and CDR2 YSYEKL. V dropped 0 bases and J dropped 3 bases, with 21 bases sitting between them. The CDR3 is 19 residues long. DNA for the CDR3: TGCGCCAGCAGCCAAGATCGCGGGGAAAGCCAGGGGTTCTACAATGAGCAGTTCTTC. As protein: CASSQDRGESQGFYNEQFF.